The source of this TCR beta chain is a study of identifying expanded T cells in peripheral blood. Study-wide results and caveats: Across healthy donors, higher total template counts meant significantly greater approximately two-week count variance.

Produced via immunoSEQ multiplex PCR; TCRdb's table is partial and in-frame only. The table lists approximately 100,000 clones, roughly 89% of them singletons. With regard to this clone: Its specificity is not known.

This receptor was obtained from a person aged 18 to 70 in good health. The sequencing sample was made of blood.

The CDR3 bases are TGTGCCAGCAGCTTTTCCAGCATGAACACTGAAGCTTTCTTT. This gives the protein CASSFSSMNTEAFF. The chain carries TRBV11-2 and TRBJ1-1; D is unresolved. The length of the CDR3 is 14 residues. Germline V gene sequence: CDR1 SGHAT, CDR2 FQNNGV. V lost 3 bases and J 0 bases, leaving 8 bases between the germline ends.